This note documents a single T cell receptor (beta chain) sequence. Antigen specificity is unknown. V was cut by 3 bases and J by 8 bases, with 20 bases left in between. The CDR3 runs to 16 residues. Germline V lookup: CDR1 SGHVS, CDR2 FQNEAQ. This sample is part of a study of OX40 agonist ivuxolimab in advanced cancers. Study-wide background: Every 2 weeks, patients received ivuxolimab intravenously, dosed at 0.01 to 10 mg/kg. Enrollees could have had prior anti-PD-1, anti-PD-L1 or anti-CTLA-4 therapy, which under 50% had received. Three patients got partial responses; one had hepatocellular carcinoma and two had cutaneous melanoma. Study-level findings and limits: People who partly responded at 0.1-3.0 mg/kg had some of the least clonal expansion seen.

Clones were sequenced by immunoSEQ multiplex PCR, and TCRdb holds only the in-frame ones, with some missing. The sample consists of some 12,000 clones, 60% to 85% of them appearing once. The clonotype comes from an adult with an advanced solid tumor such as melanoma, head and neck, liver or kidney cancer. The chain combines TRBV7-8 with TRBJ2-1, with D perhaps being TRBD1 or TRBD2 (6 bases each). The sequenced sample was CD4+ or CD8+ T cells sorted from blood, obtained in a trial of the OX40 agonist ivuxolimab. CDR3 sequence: CASSFELGGLLHEQFF. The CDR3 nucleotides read TGTGCCAGCAGCTTCGAACTAGGGGGGCTGCTCCATGAGCAGTTCTTC.